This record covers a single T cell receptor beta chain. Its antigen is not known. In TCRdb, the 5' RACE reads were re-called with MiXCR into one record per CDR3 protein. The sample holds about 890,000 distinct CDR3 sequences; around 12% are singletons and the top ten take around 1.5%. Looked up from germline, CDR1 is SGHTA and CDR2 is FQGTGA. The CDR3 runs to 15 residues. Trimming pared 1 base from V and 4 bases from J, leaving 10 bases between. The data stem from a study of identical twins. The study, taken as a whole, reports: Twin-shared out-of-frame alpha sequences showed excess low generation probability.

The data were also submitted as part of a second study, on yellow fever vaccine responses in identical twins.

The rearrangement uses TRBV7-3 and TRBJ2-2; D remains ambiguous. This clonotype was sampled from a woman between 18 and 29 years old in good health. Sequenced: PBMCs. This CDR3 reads CASSLNPPPTGELFF. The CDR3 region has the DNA TGTGCCAGCAGCTTAAACCCCCCCCCCACCGGGGAGCTGTTTTTT.